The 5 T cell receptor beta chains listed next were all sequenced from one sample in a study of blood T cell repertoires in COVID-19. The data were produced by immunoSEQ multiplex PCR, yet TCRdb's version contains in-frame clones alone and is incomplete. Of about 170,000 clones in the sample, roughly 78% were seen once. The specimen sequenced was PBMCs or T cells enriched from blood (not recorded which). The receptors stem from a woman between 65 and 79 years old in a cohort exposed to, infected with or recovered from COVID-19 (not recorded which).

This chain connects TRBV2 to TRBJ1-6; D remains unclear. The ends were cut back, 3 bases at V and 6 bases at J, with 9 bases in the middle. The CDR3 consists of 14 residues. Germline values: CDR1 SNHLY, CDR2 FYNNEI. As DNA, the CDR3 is TGTGCCAGCAGTGATTTGAGTCGTAATTCACCCCTCCACTTT. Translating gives CASSDLSRNSPLHF.

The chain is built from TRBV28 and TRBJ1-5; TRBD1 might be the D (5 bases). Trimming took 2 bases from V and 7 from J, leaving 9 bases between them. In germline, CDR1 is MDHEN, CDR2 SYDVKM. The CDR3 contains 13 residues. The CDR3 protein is CASSLPGGQPQHF. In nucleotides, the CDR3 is TGTGCCAGCAGTTTACCGGGGGGACAGCCCCAGCATTTT.

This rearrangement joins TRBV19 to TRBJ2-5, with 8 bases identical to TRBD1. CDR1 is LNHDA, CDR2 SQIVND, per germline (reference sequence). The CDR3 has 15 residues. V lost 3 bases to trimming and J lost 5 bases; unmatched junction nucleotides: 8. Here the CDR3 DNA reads TGTGCCAGTAGTATTAGCAGGGGGCTGGGGGAGACCCAGTACTTC. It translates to CASSISRGLGETQYF. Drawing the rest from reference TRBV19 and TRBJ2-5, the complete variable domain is DGGITQSPKYLFRKEGQNVTLSCEQNLNHDAMYWYRQDPGQGLRLIYYSQIVNDFQKGDIAEGYSVSREKKESFPLTVTSAQKNPTAFYLCASSISRGLGETQYFGPGTRLLVL.

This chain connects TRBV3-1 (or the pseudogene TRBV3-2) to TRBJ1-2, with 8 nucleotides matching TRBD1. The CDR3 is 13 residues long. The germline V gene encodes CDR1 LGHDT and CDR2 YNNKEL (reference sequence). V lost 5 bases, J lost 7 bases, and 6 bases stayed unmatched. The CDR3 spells CASSGQGVFGYTF. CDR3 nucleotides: TGTGCCAGCAGCGGACAGGGAGTATTTGGCTACACCTTC.

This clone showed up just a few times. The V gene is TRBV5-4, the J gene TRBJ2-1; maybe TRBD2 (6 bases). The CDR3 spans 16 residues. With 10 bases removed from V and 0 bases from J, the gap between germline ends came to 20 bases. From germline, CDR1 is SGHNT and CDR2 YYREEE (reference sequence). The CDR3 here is CAFRLGGASSYNEQFF. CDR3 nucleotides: TGTGCCTTTCGCCTCGGCGGGGCTAGCTCCTACAATGAGCAGTTCTTC.